These T cell receptor beta chains were read from a single sample in a study of response to subunit inactivated influenza vaccine. TCRdb reprocessed the RT-PCR reads via MiXCR and lists one record per CDR3 protein. The table records fewer than 250,000 distinct CDR3 sequences, around 14% of them present only once. This sample comprised CD8+ T cells sorted from PBMCs, obtained approximately 5 days after vaccination. The receptor source for this set is a man aged 45-60 years who received an inactivated influenza vaccine. The CDR3 runs from the conserved cysteine through the conserved F or W. The order of the fields is D gene, V gene, CDR3 length, J gene, clone size, CDR3 DNA, CDR3 protein. D genes are given only for firm matches. Clone size is shown for a subset of rows, as once, few, many or a class of expanded clone.

D: TRBD2; V: TRBV9; length: 15; J: TRBJ2-3; size: .; DNA: TGTGCCAGCAGGGGGGGACTAGCGGGATCAGATACGCAGTATTTT; CDR3: CASRGGLAGSDTQYF
D: .; V: TRBV21-1; length: 15; J: TRBJ2-1; size: few; DNA: TGTGCCAGCAGCAACTTACAGAGTTATCACAATGAGCAGTTCTTC; CDR3: CASSNLQSYHNEQFF
D: .; V: TRBV27; length: 14; J: TRBJ2-3; size: .; DNA: TGTGCCAGCAGTTTATCGATGAGCACAGATACGCAGTATTTT; CDR3: CASSLSMSTDTQYF
D: .; V: TRBV9; length: 15; J: TRBJ2-1; size: few; DNA: TGTGCCAGCAGCGAGAGGGGGGGGTTGTACAATGAGCAGTTCTTC; CDR3: CASSERGGLYNEQFF
D: TRBD1; V: TRBV15; length: 20; J: TRBJ2-1; size: .; DNA: TGTGCCACCAGCCAGATCAGAGAGGTCAGGAGCGGGACAGGGGGCCATGAGCAGTTCTTC; CDR3: CATSQIREVRSGTGGHEQFF
D: .; V: TRBV4-3; length: 16; J: TRBJ1-2; size: .; DNA: TGCGCCAGCAGCCAAGATTGGGCGGACACTAACTATGGCTACACCTTC; CDR3: CASSQDWADTNYGYTF
D: TRBD2; V: TRBV9; length: 13; J: TRBJ2-2; size: few; DNA: TGTGCCAGCAGAGCGGGAGCTGGCGGGGAGCTGTTTTTT; CDR3: CASRAGAGGELFF
D: .; V: TRBV5-1; length: 16; J: TRBJ1-1; size: .; DNA: TGCGCCAGCAGCTTGGACCCGATGACGAGAGACACTGAAGCTTTCTTT; CDR3: CASSLDPMTRDTEAFF
D: .; V: TRBV27; length: 15; J: TRBJ2-7; size: few; DNA: TGTGCCAGCAGTCCGTCGGGGGGCTATATCTACGAGCAGTACTTC; CDR3: CASSPSGGYIYEQYF
D: TRBD1; V: TRBV11-2; length: 19; J: TRBJ2-1; size: .; DNA: TGTGCCAGCAGCTTACGTTTGGACAGGTTTTCTCTGATGTCAAGTGAGCAGTTCTTC; CDR3: CASSLRLDRFSLMSSEQFF
D: .; V: TRBV5-1; length: 14; J: TRBJ1-1; size: .; DNA: TGCGCCAGCAGCTTGAGCAAGGATAGGACTGAAGCTTTCTTT; CDR3: CASSLSKDRTEAFF
D: .; V: TRBV6-5; length: 17; J: TRBJ2-7; size: few; DNA: TGTGCCAGCAGTTACCCCACCCGAGGTGAGGGCAGCTACGAGCAGTACTTC; CDR3: CASSYPTRGEGSYEQYF
D: TRBD2; V: TRBV28; length: 16; J: TRBJ2-3; size: few; DNA: TGTGCCAGCAGCCTACTAGCGGGAGCTTCCACAGATACGCAGTATTTT; CDR3: CASSLLAGASTDTQYF
D: .; V: TRBV6-1; length: 15; J: TRBJ1-6; size: .; DNA: TGTGCCAGCAGTCCCGGACGGACTCCGTATTCACCCCTCCACTTT; CDR3: CASSPGRTPYSPLHF
D: TRBD1; V: TRBV5-5; length: 15; J: TRBJ2-1; size: few; DNA: TGTGCCAGCAGCCCCGGGACAGATCTCCGGCCTGAGCAGTTCTTC; CDR3: CASSPGTDLRPEQFF
D: TRBD1; V: TRBV29-1; length: 14; J: TRBJ2-7; size: few; DNA: TGCAGCGTTGAAGAGACAGGGGGAGCCTACGAGCAGTACTTC; CDR3: CSVEETGGAYEQYF
D: TRBD2; V: TRBV7-2; length: 17; J: TRBJ2-2; size: few; DNA: TGTGCCAGCAGCCCCCAGGCTGGGGCGGGGGGCACCGGGGAGCTGTTTTTT; CDR3: CASSPQAGAGGTGELFF
D: .; V: TRBV14; length: 13; J: TRBJ2-1; size: .; DNA: TGTGCCAGCAGCCAATCGACTTTGACTGAGCAGTTCTTC; CDR3: CASSQSTLTEQFF
D: .; V: TRBV12-3/TRBV12-4; length: 15; J: TRBJ1-2; size: few; DNA: TGTGCCAGCAGTTTACTGGCTCGGCGGAGTTATGGCTACACCTTC; CDR3: CASSLLARRSYGYTF
D: .; V: TRBV28; length: 16; J: TRBJ2-1; size: .; DNA: TGTGCCAGCAGTTTAGTTTGGGAGTTCGGCTACAATGAGCAGTTCTTC; CDR3: CASSLVWEFGYNEQFF
D: .; V: TRBV29-1; length: 13; J: TRBJ2-1; size: .; DNA: TGCAGCGTTGGTCCAGGCGTATACAATGAGCAGTTCTTC; CDR3: CSVGPGVYNEQFF
D: .; V: TRBV6-5; length: 13; J: TRBJ2-1; size: medium-sized; DNA: TGTGCCAGCAGTTACTTGAATGAGAATGAGCAGTTCTTC; CDR3: CASSYLNENEQFF
D: TRBD2; V: TRBV7-9; length: 16; J: TRBJ2-3; size: few; DNA: TGTGCCAGCAGCCGAAAGTACGCGGGAGGGGAGGATACGCAGTATTTT; CDR3: CASSRKYAGGEDTQYF
D: .; V: TRBV28; length: 17; J: TRBJ1-2; size: .; DNA: TGTGCCAGCAGTTTATCTCCCGGGCCCCAGGGCAGGGCTGGCTACACCTTC; CDR3: CASSLSPGPQGRAGYTF
D: TRBD2; V: TRBV7-8; length: 16; J: TRBJ2-3; size: .; DNA: TGTGCCAGCACCTCCCTGGCGGGGGGGAGCACAGATACGCAGTATTTT; CDR3: CASTSLAGGSTDTQYF
D: TRBD1; V: TRBV9; length: 15; J: TRBJ1-2; size: many; DNA: TGTGCCAGCAGCGTAGCCGGGACAGCAAACTATGGCTACACCTTC; CDR3: CASSVAGTANYGYTF
D: TRBD1; V: TRBV12-3/TRBV12-4; length: 20; J: TRBJ1-1; size: few; DNA: TGTGCCAGCAGCCGGCCGGGACAGGGGGCTACATTGGGCTCGAACACTGAAGCTTTCTTT; CDR3: CASSRPGQGATLGSNTEAFF
D: .; V: TRBV4-3; length: 15; J: TRBJ2-1; size: .; DNA: TGCGCCAGCAGCCAAGATGATGGGGGATACAATGAGCAGTTCTTC; CDR3: CASSQDDGGYNEQFF
D: .; V: TRBV5-6; length: 14; J: TRBJ2-7; size: .; DNA: TGTGCCAGCAGCTTGGGGGTTAATTCCTACGAGCAGTACTTC; CDR3: CASSLGVNSYEQYF
D: TRBD1; V: TRBV20-1; length: 14; J: TRBJ2-7; size: many; DNA: TGCAGTGCTAGCACAGGGACAGGGGGCGCAGAGCAGTACTTC; CDR3: CSASTGTGGAEQYF
D: TRBD1; V: TRBV29-1; length: 14; J: TRBJ2-7; size: .; DNA: TGCAGCGCCAGAACGACGACAGGGGTCTACGAGCAGTACTTC; CDR3: CSARTTTGVYEQYF
D: TRBD2; V: TRBV25-1; length: 16; J: TRBJ2-3; size: .; DNA: TGTGCCAGCATGAGAAGAGAGGGAGGGCTTCAAGATACGCAGTATTTT; CDR3: CASMRREGGLQDTQYF